Shown below are 10 T cell receptor beta chains from a single sample sequenced in a study of cytomegalovirus exposure and HLA in healthy donors. PCR used 60 Vbeta primers and 13 Jbeta primers. Only in-frame clones appear in the TCRdb table, and some are missing; sequencing was by immunoSEQ multiplex PCR. The top ten clones hold roughly 2.8% of a sample with more than 110,000 clones, 78% of them seen once. The material sequenced was PBMCs. The receptors stem from a male donor in good health and CMV-seronegative.

The V gene is TRBV19, the J gene TRBJ2-7, with TRBD2 matching 9 bases. J lost 1 base, V lost 6 bases, and 4 bases had no gene match. The CDR3 contains 14 residues. Germline-derived CDR1 and CDR2 are LNHDA and SQIVND (reference sequence). CDR3 DNA: TGTGCCAGTAGGATTAGCGGGAGTTCCTACGAGCAGTACTTC. It is translated as CASRISGSSYEQYF.

The chain combines TRBV30 with TRBJ1-1; 9 bases match TRBD1. J gave up 7 bases and V 4 bases, and 7 bases lay outside the gene matches. Germline V gives CDR1 GTSNPN, CDR2 SVGIG (reference sequence). This CDR3 spans 13 amino acids. The CDR3 loop is CAWNLGQGVEAFF. For the CDR3, the DNA is TGTGCCTGGAATTTGGGACAGGGAGTTGAAGCTTTCTTT.

The sample holds a few counts of this clone. This sequence joins TRBV9 and TRBJ2-6; D not resolved. V lost 3 bases and J 4 bases, leaving 8 bases between the germline ends. The CDR3 has 14 amino acids. Germline assignment: CDR1 SGDLS and CDR2 YYNGEE. The CDR3 spells CASSAYSGANVLTF. CDR3 nucleotides: TGTGCCAGCAGCGCATACTCCGGGGCCAACGTCCTGACTTTC.

J is TRBJ2-5 and V is TRBV29-1; 12 bases fit TRBD1. CDR1 and CDR2 (germline): SQVTM, ANQGSEA. This CDR3 spans 14 amino acids. V dropped 7 bases and J dropped 4; count of bases not matched to a gene: 7. The CDR3 nucleotides read TGCAGCGGGGTGGGACAGGGGGCCTTAGAGACCCAGTACTTC. It specifies CSGVGQGALETQYF. Supplemented by reference TRBV29-1 and TRBJ2-5, the full variable domain reads SAVISQKPSRDICQRGTSLTIQCQVDSQVTMMFWYRQQPGQSLTLIATANQGSEATYESGFVIDKFPISRPNLTFSTLTVSNMSPEDSSIYLCSGVGQGALETQYFGPGTRLLVL.

This chain links TRBV12-5 with TRBJ2-7; the match to TRBD1 covers 8 bases. After removal of 5 bases from V and 5 bases from J, the junction contained 11 bases not matched to a gene. There are 15 residues in the CDR3. Germline loops: CDR1 LGHNT, CDR2 FRNRAP. The CDR3, as DNA: TGTGCTAGTGGTCCCGAGGACAGGGACAAGAACGAGCAGTACTTC. Residues: CASGPEDRDKNEQYF.

The chain combines TRBV5-1 with TRBJ2-5, with D perhaps TRBD1 (6 bases). Trimming took off 4 bases at V and 7 bases at J, with 20 bases between the two ends. CDR1 and CDR2 (germline): SGHRS, YFSETQ. This CDR3 has 15 amino acids. The CDR3 loop is CASSPDTGIGATQYF. The DNA for the CDR3 is TGCGCCAGCAGCCCAGACACAGGGATTGGCGCGACCCAGTACTTC.

The chain employs TRBV29-1 and TRBJ1-2, with 10 bases identical to TRBD1. The CDR3 sequence is 16 residues long. After removal of 2 bases from V and 7 bases from J, the junction contained 13 bases not matched to a gene. The germline V gene encodes CDR1 SQVTM and CDR2 ANQGSEA. CDR3: CSVEPGTGEVSGGYTF. CDR3 coding DNA: TGCAGCGTTGAACCGGGGACAGGGGAAGTCTCCGGTGGCTACACCTTC. Filled out from reference TRBV29-1 and TRBJ1-2, the complete variable domain reads SAVISQKPSRDICQRGTSLTIQCQVDSQVTMMFWYRQQPGQSLTLIATANQGSEATYESGFVIDKFPISRPNLTFSTLTVSNMSPEDSSIYLCSVEPGTGEVSGGYTFGSGTRLTVV.

The genes are TRBV19 and TRBJ2-3; maybe TRBD2 (6 bases). Trimming took 6 bases from V and 4 from J, leaving 11 bases between them. Germline loops: CDR1 LNHDA, CDR2 SQIVND (reference sequence). The CDR3 is made up of 13 amino acids. In DNA form, the CDR3 reads TGTGCCAGTAGACTAGCCGTCTCAGATACGCAGTATTTT. Translation: CASRLAVSDTQYF.

V and J are TRBV4-3 and TRBJ1-1, with D possibly matching TRBD1 (6 bases). This CDR3 comprises 13 residues. The V end lost 4 bases, the J end lost 7 bases, and 13 bases lay between the germline ends. Germline V gives CDR1 LGHNA, CDR2 YSLEER. CDR3 nucleotide sequence: TGCGCCAGCAGCCCACATACAGGGTATGAAGCTTTCTTT. It translates to CASSPHTGYEAFF.

The sample holds a few counts of this clone. The CDR3 region is CASSIAGRGPGNQPQHF. CDR3 in DNA: TGTGCCAGTAGTATAGCGGGCAGGGGGCCCGGCAATCAGCCCCAGCATTTT. This rearrangement joins TRBV19 to TRBJ1-5; 8 nucleotides match TRBD1. The germline CDR1 and CDR2 sequences are LNHDA and SQIVND (reference sequence). This CDR3 is 17 amino acids long. V gave up 1 base and J gave up 2 bases; unmatched junction bases: 7. The variable domain in full, completed from reference TRBV19 and TRBJ1-5, reads DGGITQSPKYLFRKEGQNVTLSCEQNLNHDAMYWYRQDPGQGLRLIYYSQIVNDFQKGDIAEGYSVSREKKESFPLTVTSAQKNPTAFYLCASSIAGRGPGNQPQHFGDGTRLSIL.